Below are 3 T cell receptor beta chains sequenced from a single sample in a study of radiotherapy plus CTLA-4 blockade in lung cancer. The table came from immunoSEQ multiplex PCR; TCRdb's copy has only in-frame clones and leaves some out. The data hold 90,000 or so clones, with roughly 87% observed a single time. This specimen consisted of peripheral blood, obtained from a patient treated with radiotherapy plus ipilimumab. The receptor source for this set is a human donor with non-small cell lung cancer who had stable disease on radiotherapy plus ipilimumab.

The rearrangement joins TRBV10-2 to TRBJ2-1; either TRBD1 or TRBD2 may supply D (5 bases each). There are 13 residues in the CDR3. Trimming shortened V by 7 bases and J by 5 bases, and 12 bases separated the two germline ends. Germline values: CDR1 WSHSY, CDR2 SAAADI. CDR3 residues: CASIGDLDNEQFF. The CDR3 nucleotides read TGCGCCAGCATTGGGGACCTGGACAATGAGCAGTTCTTC.

This clone was counted once. This chain connects TRBV5-1 to TRBJ2-2; TRBD2 might be the D (6 bases). Germline V lookup: CDR1 SGHRS, CDR2 YFSETQ. The CDR3 totals 15 residues. With 6 bases removed from V and 1 base from J, the gap between germline ends came to 13 bases. This chain's CDR3 is CASISRGGNTGELFF. In nucleotides, the CDR3 is TGCGCCAGCATCTCCCGGGGAGGGAACACCGGGGAGCTGTTTTTT.

This clone was seen a few times. J is TRBJ2-7 and V is TRBV7-6; 8 nucleotides match TRBD1. This CDR3 comprises 13 residues. Trimming took 4 bases from V and 6 from J; bases not matched to a gene: 5. CDR1 is SGHVS, CDR2 FNYEAQ, per germline. The CDR3, as DNA: TGTGCCAGCAGCTACACAGGGGGAGGCGAGCAGTACTTC. Protein sequence: CASSYTGGGEQYF.